The clone carrying this T cell receptor beta chain was observed at least ten times. The antigen is undetermined. Each 10 ml fresh peripheral blood draw supplied the PBMCs. The CDR3 is 14 residues long. CDR1 is LNHDA and CDR2 is SQIVND in the germline V gene (reference sequence). Trimming took 6 bases from V and 6 from J, leaving 15 bases between them. The sample belongs to a study of T cells in Graves' hyperthyroidism and ophthalmopathy. Study results and limitations: The model anticipated ophthalmopathy a median about six months pre-onset. Within blood appeared most thyroid clonotypes that had expanded above 0.001.

TCR beta CDR3 region amplification was performed from RNA transcripts. The HTBI primer set drove a first-round RT-PCR of the TCR CDR3. TCRdb itself ran the multiplex PCR reads through MiXCR, one entry per CDR3 protein. The sample carries some 250,000 distinct CDR3 sequences, approximately 15% recorded once. Specimen: blood. The chain links TRBV19 to TRBJ2-1, with a possible D match to TRBD2 (6 bases). This TCR was recovered from a woman between 40 and 50 years old with Graves' hyperthyroidism that later progressed to Graves' ophthalmopathy. The CDR3 region has the DNA TGTGCCAGTAGCCTCGCGGGGAGGCTCAATGAGCAGTTCTTC. Its translation is CASSLAGRLNEQFF.